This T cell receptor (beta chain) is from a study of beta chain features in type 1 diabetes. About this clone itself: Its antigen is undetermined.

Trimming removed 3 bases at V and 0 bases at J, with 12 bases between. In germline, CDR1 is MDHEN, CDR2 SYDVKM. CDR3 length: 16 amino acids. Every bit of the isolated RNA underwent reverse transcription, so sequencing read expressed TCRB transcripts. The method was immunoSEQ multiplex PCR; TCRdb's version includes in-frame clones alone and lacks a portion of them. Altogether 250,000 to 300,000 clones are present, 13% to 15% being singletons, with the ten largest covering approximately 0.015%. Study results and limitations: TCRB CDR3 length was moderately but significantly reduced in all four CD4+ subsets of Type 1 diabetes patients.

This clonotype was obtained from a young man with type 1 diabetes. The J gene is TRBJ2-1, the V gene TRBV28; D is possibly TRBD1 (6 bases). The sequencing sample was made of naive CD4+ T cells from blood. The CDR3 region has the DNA TGTGCCAGCAGTTTGGGGCAGGGGAGCTCCTACAATGAGCAGTTCTTC. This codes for CASSLGQGSSYNEQFF.